This is a list of T cell receptor beta chains from one sample in a study of OX40 agonist ivuxolimab in advanced cancers. Method: immunoSEQ multiplex PCR; TCRdb's copy keeps in-frame clones and lacks some. The sample has just over 60,000 clones, about 92% seen once; the top ten hold 0.62%. The source was CD4+ or CD8+ T cells sorted from blood, collected in a trial of the OX40 agonist ivuxolimab. The source is an adult with an advanced solid tumor such as melanoma, head and neck, liver or kidney cancer. Each CDR3 is given with its conserved first and last residue. A D gene is named only where the DNA matches it firmly. Not every row has a clone size; where given, it reads once, few, many or a size class.

CDR3aa,CDR3nt,j_gene,abundance,v_gene,d_gene
CASRNTGPSYEQYF,TGTGCCAGCAGAAATACAGGGCCCTCCTACGAGCAGTACTTC,TRBJ2-7,-,TRBV2,-
CASSESYRSNQPQHF,TGTGCCAGCAGTGAATCTTACCGTAGCAATCAGCCCCAGCATTTT,TRBJ1-5,medium-sized,TRBV6-1,-
CASSESGPRSGEKLFF,TGTGCCAGCAGTGAAAGTGGGCCACGGAGTGGTGAAAAACTGTTTTTT,TRBJ1-4,once,TRBV2,-
CASSYARTDTQYF,TGTGCCAGCAGTTACGCTAGGACAGATACGCAGTATTTT,TRBJ2-3,-,TRBV6-6,-
CASSRPSNNQETQYF,TGTGCCAGCAGTCGACCCTCTAACAATCAAGAGACCCAGTACTTC,TRBJ2-5,-,TRBV6-5,-
CASGNRGAGETQYF,TGTGCCAGCGGTAACAGGGGGGCAGGAGAGACCCAGTACTTC,TRBJ2-5,once,TRBV14,TRBD1
CASSLTSGGAHTDTQYF,TGCGCCAGCAGCTTGACTAGCGGGGGTGCTCACACAGATACGCAGTATTTT,TRBJ2-3,once,TRBV5-1,TRBD2
CASSLEPTGTDTQYF,TGTGCCAGCAGCTTGGAGCCGACAGGCACAGATACGCAGTATTTT,TRBJ2-3,-,TRBV5-5,-
CASYEPRTGNYEQYF,TGTGCCAGTTACGAACCCCGGACAGGAAACTACGAGCAGTACTTC,TRBJ2-7,-,TRBV2,TRBD1
CASSGGLTEAFF,TGTGCCAGCAGCGGGGGACTCACTGAAGCTTTCTTT,TRBJ1-1,-,TRBV9,-
CASTTRGLNTEAFF,TGTGCCAGCACAACCCGGGGGTTGAACACTGAAGCTTTCTTT,TRBJ1-1,-,TRBV7-2,-
CASSLRGGNTEAFF,TGTGCCAGCAGCCTCAGAGGGGGCAACACTGAAGCTTTCTTT,TRBJ1-1,-,TRBV6-5,TRBD1
CAWSVTGLEAFF,TGTGCCTGGAGTGTAACAGGGTTAGAAGCTTTCTTT,TRBJ1-1,-,TRBV30,-
CASSLGQSNYGYTF,TGTGCCAGCAGCTTAGGGCAATCTAACTATGGCTACACCTTC,TRBJ1-2,-,TRBV7-8,-
CASSPAGGETQYF,TGTGCCAGCAGCCCAGCGGGGGGGGAGACCCAGTACTTC,TRBJ2-5,-,TRBV7-6,TRBD2
CASRFTGTGELFF,TGTGCCAGCCGCTTCACAGGAACCGGGGAGCTGTTTTTT,TRBJ2-2,-,TRBV2,-
CSAPQNYGYTF,TGCAGTGCTCCCCAGAACTATGGCTACACCTTC,TRBJ1-2,-,TRBV20-1,-
CASSSTGLAGTDTQYF,TGTGCCAGCAGCTCGACCGGACTAGCGGGCACAGATACGCAGTATTTT,TRBJ2-3,-,TRBV11-2,TRBD2
CASSLGLAGGQETQYF,TGTGCCAGCAGTTTGGGATTAGCGGGGGGCCAAGAGACCCAGTACTTC,TRBJ2-5,-,TRBV27,TRBD2
CASSAPGQGKETQYF,TGTGCCAGCAGCGCCCCGGGACAGGGGAAAGAGACCCAGTACTTC,TRBJ2-5,-,TRBV9,TRBD1
CASSLLGDTQYF,TGTGCCAGCAGCCTACTAGGGGATACGCAGTATTTT,TRBJ2-3,-,TRBV7-3,-
CASSPSSGPDTQYF,TGTGCCAGCAGCCCCAGCTCGGGACCAGATACGCAGTATTTT,TRBJ2-3,-,TRBV7-3,-